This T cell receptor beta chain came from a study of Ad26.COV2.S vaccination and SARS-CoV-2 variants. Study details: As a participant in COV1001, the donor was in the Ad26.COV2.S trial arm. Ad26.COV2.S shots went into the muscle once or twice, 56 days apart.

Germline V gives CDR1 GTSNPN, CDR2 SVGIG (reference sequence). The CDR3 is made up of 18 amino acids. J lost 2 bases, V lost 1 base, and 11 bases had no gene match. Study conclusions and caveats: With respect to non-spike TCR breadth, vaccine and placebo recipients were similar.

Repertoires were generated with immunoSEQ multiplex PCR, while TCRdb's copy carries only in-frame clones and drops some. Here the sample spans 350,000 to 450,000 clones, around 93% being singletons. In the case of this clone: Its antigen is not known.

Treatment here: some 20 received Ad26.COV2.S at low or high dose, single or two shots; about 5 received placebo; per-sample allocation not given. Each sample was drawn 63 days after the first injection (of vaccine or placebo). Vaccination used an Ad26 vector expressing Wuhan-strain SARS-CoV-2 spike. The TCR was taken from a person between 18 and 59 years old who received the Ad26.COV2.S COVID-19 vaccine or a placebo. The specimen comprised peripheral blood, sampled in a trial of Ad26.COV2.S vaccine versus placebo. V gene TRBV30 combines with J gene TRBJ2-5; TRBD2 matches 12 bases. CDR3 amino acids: CAWSETLLAGGRQETQYF. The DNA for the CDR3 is TGTGCCTGGAGTGAAACCTTACTAGCGGGGGGCCGACAAGAGACCCAGTACTTC. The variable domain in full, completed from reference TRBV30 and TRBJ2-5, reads SQTIHQWPATLVQPVGSPLSLECTVEGTSNPNLYWYRQAAGRGLQLLFYSVGIGQISSEVPQNLSASRPQDRQFILSSKKLLLSDSGFYLCAWSETLLAGGRQETQYFGPGTRLLVL.